This T cell receptor (beta chain) was sequenced during a study of blood T cell repertoires in COVID-19. Study details: In each case, the material was cDNA or gDNA derived from T cells, B-cell-depleted T cells, or PBMCs.

V lost 0 bases, J lost 5 bases, and 7 bases stayed unmatched. In germline, CDR1 is SGHDN, CDR2 FVKESK. This CDR3 is 16 amino acids long. Clones were sequenced by immunoSEQ multiplex PCR, and TCRdb holds only the in-frame ones, with some missing. The sample has 40,000 to 60,000 clones, over 65% seen once; the top ten hold under 7%. This clonotype was sampled from a woman aged 55-69 years with acute or convalescent COVID-19. The J gene is TRBJ1-2, the V gene TRBV14; TRBD1 matches 9 bases. The material sequenced was peripheral blood. CDR3: CASSQEVRDRDYGYTF. The CDR3 coding sequence is TGTGCCAGCAGCCAAGAGGTTCGGGACAGGGATTATGGCTACACCTTC.